Below, 32 T cell receptor beta chains from the same sample are listed, as sequenced in a study of shared clonotypes between healthy human individuals. Naive CD8 isolation took CD45RO-negative cells positively selected for CCR7 and excluded terminally differentiated effector memory CD45RA+ cells. Generated by immunoSEQ multiplex PCR, the TCRdb table keeps only in-frame clones and is missing some. Of some 2,100,000 clones listed, approximately 94% are singletons. Material for sequencing was naive CD8+ T cells from PBMCs. The receptors stem from a young man in good health. Some clones in this sample may be carry-over from other donors' samples.

The chain carries TRBV27 and TRBJ1-2; D is unresolved. Between the trimmed V and J ends, which lost 1 base and 4 bases, there was a span of 22 bases. Germline assignment: CDR1 MNHEY and CDR2 SMNVEV (reference sequence). The CDR3 has 18 residues. The CDR3 DNA reads TGTGCCAGCAGTTTATTAGTGCGGGTGGATTCCTTCCCCTATGGCTACACCTTC. This gives the protein CASSLLVRVDSFPYGYTF.

The chain links TRBV19 to TRBJ2-5; 7 bases line up with TRBD1. The CDR3 has 15 amino acids. The germline gives CDR1 LNHDA, CDR2 SQIVND (reference sequence). The V and J ends lost 7 bases and 5 bases, in that order; junction bases with no gene match: 13. CDR3 in DNA: TGTGCCAGTACCCTAGGTAGGGGGCCTTTTGAGACCCAGTACTTC. Translating it yields CASTLGRGPFETQYF.

The chain recombines TRBV29-1 with TRBJ2-7, with D possibly being TRBD1 (6 bases). The CDR3 loop spans 16 amino acids. V lost 0 bases to trimming and J lost 2 bases, with 17 bases between them. From germline, CDR1 is SQVTM and CDR2 ANQGSEA. The CDR3 loop is CSVEDLGQGQPYEQYF. CDR3 nucleotides: TGCAGCGTTGAAGATCTTGGGCAGGGGCAACCCTACGAGCAGTACTTC.

This clone was detected only once. This chain joins TRBV4-2 and TRBJ1-2, with D tentatively TRBD1 (6 bases). Germline V gene lookup returns CDR1 LGHNA and CDR2 YNFKEQ. The CDR3 runs 16 residues. V lost 4 bases and J lost 5, with 20 bases in between. CDR3 in amino acids: CASSPGPTGKAYGYTF. CDR3 in DNA: TGTGCCAGCAGCCCAGGTCCTACAGGGAAAGCTTATGGCTACACCTTC.

The table lists this clone with a count of one. The chain links TRBV2 to TRBJ2-1; D possibly corresponds to TRBD2 (5 bases). The V and J ends lost 5 bases and 0 bases respectively, with 11 bases between them. The germline V gene encodes CDR1 SNHLY and CDR2 FYNNEI. The CDR3 has 15 amino acids. The DNA for the CDR3 is TGTGCCAGCAGTCCTGACGGAGGCTCCTACAATGAGCAGTTCTTC. This encodes CASSPDGGSYNEQFF.

The genes are TRBV14 and TRBJ1-2; D is uncertain. CDR1 is SGHDN and CDR2 is FVKESK in the germline V gene. The CDR3 is made up of 13 amino acids. Trimming pared 3 bases from V and 4 bases from J, leaving 9 bases between. As DNA, the CDR3 is TGTGCCAGCAGCCACCTGGTTAGCTATGGCTACACCTTC. Residues: CASSHLVSYGYTF.

The chain recombines TRBV7-2 with TRBJ1-4; D ambiguous. The CDR3 extends over 16 amino acids. The V gene's germline CDR1 is SGHTA and CDR2 FQGNSA. Trimming removed 1 base at V and 0 bases at J, with 9 bases between. In DNA form, the CDR3 reads TGTGCCAGCAGCTTAGACTTGGGCGCAACTAATGAAAAACTGTTTTTT. Translation: CASSLDLGATNEKLFF. Combining the CDR3 with reference TRBV7-2 and TRBJ1-4 gives the whole variable domain GAGVSQSPSNKVTEKGKDVELRCDPISGHTALYWYRQSLGQGLEFLIYFQGNSAPDKSGLPSDRFSAERTGGSVSTLTIQRTQQEDSAVYLCASSLDLGATNEKLFFGSGTQLSVL.

This chain links TRBV6-1 with TRBJ2-7; D unclear. The CDR3 extends over 14 amino acids. From germline, CDR1 is MNHNS and CDR2 SASEGT. Trimming removed 0 bases at V and 1 base at J, with 7 bases between. The CDR3 here is CASSEATRSYEQYF. CDR3 coding DNA: TGTGCCAGCAGTGAAGCGACCAGATCCTACGAGCAGTACTTC.

This clone was found once. The chain employs TRBV4-1 and TRBJ2-7, with 9 bases that match TRBD2. The CDR3 loop spans 15 amino acids. Losses at the gene ends were 0 bases for V and 4 bases for J; bases not matched to a gene: 4. The germline V gene has CDR1 MGHRA and CDR2 YSYEKL. The CDR3 loop reads CASSQDIAGEYEQYF. DNA for the CDR3: TGCGCCAGCAGCCAAGATATAGCGGGAGAATACGAGCAGTACTTC.

The chain joins TRBV7-9 to TRBJ2-7, with 8 bases identical to TRBD1. The CDR3 length is 12 residues. J was trimmed by 2 bases and V by 6 bases; bases with no gene match: 0. From germline, CDR1 is SEHNR and CDR2 FQNEAQ (reference sequence). CDR3 in amino acids: CASRDRAYEQYF. Here the CDR3 DNA reads TGTGCCAGCAGGGACAGGGCCTACGAGCAGTACTTC.

The chain links TRBV29-1 to TRBJ1-1; D remains unclear. The CDR3 sequence is 11 residues long. V was pared by 7 bases and J by 8 bases, with 14 bases between. Germline V gives CDR1 SQVTM, CDR2 ANQGSEA. For the CDR3, the DNA is TGCAGCGCACCAACGGGAGGGGAAGCTTTCTTT. Amino acid sequence: CSAPTGGEAFF.

The chain carries TRBV7-3 and TRBJ1-1; D possibly corresponds to TRBD1 (5 bases). This CDR3 contains 17 residues. V was shortened by 4 bases and J by 2 bases, with 20 bases between the two germline ends. Germline V gene data show CDR1 as SGHTA and CDR2 as FQGTGA. CDR3 residues: CASSSTLLTAGNTEAFF. CDR3 in DNA: TGTGCCAGCAGCTCGACTCTCCTGACAGCTGGAAACACTGAAGCTTTCTTT.

V usage is TRBV9 and J usage is TRBJ1-2, with 8 bases aligning to TRBD1. This CDR3 spans 16 amino acids. In germline, CDR1 is SGDLS, CDR2 YYNGEE. V gave up 0 bases and J gave up 6 bases; unmatched junction bases: 10. The CDR3 here is CASSVDKAGQGHGYTF. In nucleotides, the CDR3 is TGTGCCAGCAGCGTAGACAAGGCAGGACAGGGCCATGGCTACACCTTC.

V usage is TRBV9 and J usage is TRBJ2-3, with 7 bases matching TRBD2. Looked up from germline, CDR1 is SGDLS and CDR2 is YYNGEE. V gave up 0 bases and J gave up 1 base; unmatched junction bases: 8. The CDR3 is made up of 17 amino acids. The CDR3 nucleotides read TGTGCCAGCAGCGTAGCTGTGGCGGGAGAGGGCACAGATACGCAGTATTTT. Translating it yields CASSVAVAGEGTDTQYF.

This clone came up once. V usage is TRBV5-1 and J usage is TRBJ2-5; D might be TRBD1 (5 bases). Deletions cut 1 base from V and 3 bases from J, with 7 bases between. CDR1 SGHRS and CDR2 YFSETQ come from the germline V gene. The CDR3 runs to 13 residues. The CDR3 protein is CASSLRREETQYF. CDR3 nucleotide sequence: TGCGCCAGCAGCTTGCGCAGGGAAGAGACCCAGTACTTC.

With regard to this clone: Within the sample, other DNA sequences also encode this same CDR3. This sequence joins TRBV7-9 and TRBJ2-7, with D hard to call. Trimming removed 5 bases at V and 1 base at J, with 3 bases between. This CDR3 spans 11 amino acids. Germline loops: CDR1 SEHNR, CDR2 FQNEAQ (reference sequence). The chain's CDR3 is CASSPSYEQYF. As DNA, the CDR3 is TGTGCCAGCAGCCCATCCTACGAGCAGTACTTC.

The gene calls are TRBV4-2 and TRBJ1-4, with D possibly being TRBD1 (5 bases). Trimming stripped 3 bases from V and 5 bases from J, with 13 bases between. The CDR3 length is 15 residues. Germline CDR1 LGHNA, CDR2 YNFKEQ. The CDR3 region has the DNA TGTGCCAGCAGCCAGGATCAGGGCGGGAATGAAAAACTGTTTTTT. Protein product: CASSQDQGGNEKLFF.

This chain links TRBV25-1 with TRBJ2-1; no reliable D call. CDR3 length equals 10 residues. The germline V and J ends were trimmed by 3 bases and 10 bases, with 4 bases remaining between them. Germline CDR1 reads MGHDK; CDR2 reads SYGVNS. CDR3 coding DNA: TGTGCCAGCAGTGAGGGAGAGCAGTTCTTC. Protein product: CASSEGEQFF.

This chain joins TRBV5-1 and TRBJ2-1, with 16 bases lining up with TRBD2. The CDR3 contains 17 residues. The V gene end was trimmed by 0 bases and the J gene end by 9 bases; junction bases not matched to a gene: 6. In germline, CDR1 is SGHRS, CDR2 YFSETQ. CDR3 amino acids: CASSLAGLAGGPGEQFF. The CDR3 DNA follows: TGCGCCAGCAGCTTGGCGGGACTAGCGGGAGGGCCGGGTGAGCAGTTCTTC.

V is TRBV5-1 and J is TRBJ1-4; tentative D call: TRBD1 (6 bases). V shed 2 bases and J shed 3 bases, with 8 bases lying between them. The CDR3 is 14 residues long. CDR1 SGHRS and CDR2 YFSETQ come from the germline V gene. The CDR3 is CASSFRTANEKLFF. The CDR3 DNA reads TGCGCCAGCAGCTTCCGGACAGCTAATGAAAAACTGTTTTTT.

The chain links TRBV19 to TRBJ1-1; the D is unclear. Germline V gene sequence: CDR1 LNHDA, CDR2 SQIVND (reference sequence). Trimming took 2 bases from V and 4 from J, leaving 11 bases between them. The CDR3 covers 14 residues. The CDR3 DNA reads TGTGCCAGTAGTATATTTGGGAAGGGCACTGAAGCTTTCTTT. It translates to CASSIFGKGTEAFF.

This clone was counted once. The J gene is TRBJ2-1, the V gene TRBV7-2, with D perhaps given as TRBD1 or TRBD2 (5 bases each). The CDR3 is made up of 14 amino acids. V was trimmed by 5 bases and J by 5 bases, leaving 13 bases between them. CDR1 and CDR2 from the germline V gene are SGHTA and FQGNSA. The CDR3 protein is CASSPMGPHNEQFF. The CDR3 DNA reads TGTGCCAGCAGCCCAATGGGACCCCACAATGAGCAGTTCTTC.

The chain recombines TRBV2 with TRBJ1-1; possibly TRBD1 for D (6 bases). The CDR3 contains 18 residues. The germline V and J ends were trimmed by 4 bases and 0 bases, with 21 bases remaining between them. Germline CDR1 and CDR2: SNHLY and FYNNEI. The CDR3 here is CASSVVRGGIFMNTEAFF. CDR3 in DNA: TGTGCCAGCAGTGTAGTTAGGGGGGGAATTTTTATGAACACTGAAGCTTTCTTT.

The CDR3 coding sequence is TGTGCCAGCAGCTTCCGGGACAGGTTGTACAATGAGCAGTTCTTC. It codes for CASSFRDRLYNEQFF. The rearrangement joins TRBV27 to TRBJ2-1; 8 bases agree with TRBD1. The germline V gene has CDR1 MNHEY and CDR2 SMNVEV (reference sequence). CDR3 size: 15 residues. V gave up 6 bases and J gave up 4 bases; unmatched junction bases: 8.

This chain links TRBV11-3 with TRBJ2-1; no reliable D call. CDR3 length: 16 residues. The germline gives CDR1 SGHNT, CDR2 YENEEA. Deletions cut 5 bases from V and 1 base from J, with 15 bases between. The CDR3 DNA is TGTGCCAGCAGCCCCCACAGCGCCGTTTCCTACAATGAGCAGTTCTTC. Protein sequence: CASSPHSAVSYNEQFF.

J is TRBJ2-7 and V is TRBV13, with TRBD1 matching 8 bases. This CDR3 is built from 16 residues. Germline lookup yields CDR1 PRHDT and CDR2 FYEKMQ (reference sequence). Trimming cost V 0 bases and J 3 bases; bases outside gene matches: 7. The CDR3: CASSLGLGDRLYEQYF. CDR3 in DNA: TGTGCCAGCAGCTTAGGGCTCGGGGACAGGCTCTACGAGCAGTACTTC.

The V gene is TRBV4-1, the J gene TRBJ2-7; 12 nucleotides match TRBD2. Germline-derived CDR1 and CDR2 are MGHRA and YSYEKL. The CDR3 length is 17 residues. Trimming took 0 bases from V and 3 from J; bases not matched to a gene: 6. In DNA form, the CDR3 reads TGCGCCAGCAGCCAAGACCGTAGGACTAGCGGGAACTACGAGCAGTACTTC. Translated, it gives CASSQDRRTSGNYEQYF.

The CDR3 sequence: CASSQARRADGYGYTF. DNA of the CDR3: TGCGCCAGCAGCCAGGCCAGGCGGGCTGATGGCTATGGCTACACCTTC. The chain joins TRBV4-3 to TRBJ1-2; D is unresolved. There are 16 residues in the CDR3. The germline CDR1 and CDR2 sequences are LGHNA and YSLEER. V was cut by 3 bases and J by 4 bases, with 18 bases left in between.

This clone came up once. V gene TRBV28 combines with J gene TRBJ2-1; TRBD2 matches 13 bases. After removal of 5 bases from V and 9 bases from J, the junction contained 7 bases not matched to a gene. This CDR3 has 15 residues. Germline loops: CDR1 MDHEN, CDR2 SYDVKM. CDR3 in amino acids: CASSLGLAGAGEQFF. CDR3 DNA sequence: TGTGCCAGCAGTCTAGGACTAGCGGGAGCCGGTGAGCAGTTCTTC.

This chain connects TRBV27 to TRBJ2-2; tentatively, D is TRBD2 (5 bases). Trimming removed 6 bases from V and 5 bases from J, with 19 bases in between. The CDR3 loop spans 16 amino acids. The germline V gene has CDR1 MNHEY and CDR2 SMNVEV (reference sequence). The CDR3 region is CASSINQRRTTGELFF. The CDR3 DNA reads as TGTGCCAGCAGCATTAACCAGCGGAGAACGACCGGGGAGCTGTTTTTT.

In this sample, this clone turned up once. The chain employs TRBV28 and TRBJ2-2, with D possibly TRBD1 on 5 matching bases. CDR1 and CDR2 (germline): MDHEN, SYDVKM. This CDR3 comprises 15 residues. Trimming stripped 2 bases from V and 1 base from J, with 8 bases between. The chain's CDR3 is CASSLSTGNTGELFF. CDR3 coding DNA: TGTGCCAGCAGTTTAAGTACAGGGAACACCGGGGAGCTGTTTTTT.

The chain recombines TRBV2 with TRBJ1-5, with D tentatively TRBD1 (5 bases). Germline loops: CDR1 SNHLY, CDR2 FYNNEI. V was clipped by 1 base and J by 0 bases, with 10 bases between them. The CDR3 covers 16 residues. As DNA, the CDR3 is TGTGCCAGCAGTGAAGGGGGACTATTTAGCAATCAGCCCCAGCATTTT. Amino acid sequence: CASSEGGLFSNQPQHF.